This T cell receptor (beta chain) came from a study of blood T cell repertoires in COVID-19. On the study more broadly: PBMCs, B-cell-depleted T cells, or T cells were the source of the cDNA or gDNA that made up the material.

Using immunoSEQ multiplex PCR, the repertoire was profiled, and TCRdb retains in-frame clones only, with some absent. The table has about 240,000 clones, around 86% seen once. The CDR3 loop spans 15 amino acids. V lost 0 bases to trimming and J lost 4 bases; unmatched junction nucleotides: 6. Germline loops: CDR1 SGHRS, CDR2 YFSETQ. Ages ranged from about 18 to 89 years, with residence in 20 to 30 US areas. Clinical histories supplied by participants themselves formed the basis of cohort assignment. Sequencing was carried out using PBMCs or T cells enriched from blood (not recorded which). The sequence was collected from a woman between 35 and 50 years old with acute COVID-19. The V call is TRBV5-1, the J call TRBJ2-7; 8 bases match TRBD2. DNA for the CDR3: TGCGCCAGCAGCTTGGGGGAGCGGGAGTGGTACGAGCAGTACTTC. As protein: CASSLGEREWYEQYF.